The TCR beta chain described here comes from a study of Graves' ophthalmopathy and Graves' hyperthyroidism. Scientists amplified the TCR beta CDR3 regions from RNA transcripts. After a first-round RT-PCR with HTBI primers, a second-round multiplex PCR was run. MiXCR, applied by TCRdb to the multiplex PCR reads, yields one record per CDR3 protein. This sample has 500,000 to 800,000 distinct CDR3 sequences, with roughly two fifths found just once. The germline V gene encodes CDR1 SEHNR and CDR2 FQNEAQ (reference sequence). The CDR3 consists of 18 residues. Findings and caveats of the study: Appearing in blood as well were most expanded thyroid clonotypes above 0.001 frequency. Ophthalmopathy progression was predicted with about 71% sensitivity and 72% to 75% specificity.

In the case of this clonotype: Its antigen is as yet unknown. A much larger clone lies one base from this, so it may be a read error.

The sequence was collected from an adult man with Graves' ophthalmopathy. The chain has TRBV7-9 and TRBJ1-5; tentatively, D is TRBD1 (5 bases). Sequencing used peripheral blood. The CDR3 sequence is CASSLGPAQGDSNQPRHF. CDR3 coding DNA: TGTGCCAGCAGCTTAGGTCCCGCTCAGGGCGATAGCAATCAGCCCCGGCATTTT. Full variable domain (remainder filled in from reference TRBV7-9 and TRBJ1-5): DTGVSQNPRHKITKRGQNVTFRCDPISEHNRLYWYRQTLGQGPEFLTYFQNEAQLEKSRLLSDRFSAERPKGSFSTLEIQRTEQGDSAMYLCASSLGPAQGDSNQPRHFGDGTRLSIL.